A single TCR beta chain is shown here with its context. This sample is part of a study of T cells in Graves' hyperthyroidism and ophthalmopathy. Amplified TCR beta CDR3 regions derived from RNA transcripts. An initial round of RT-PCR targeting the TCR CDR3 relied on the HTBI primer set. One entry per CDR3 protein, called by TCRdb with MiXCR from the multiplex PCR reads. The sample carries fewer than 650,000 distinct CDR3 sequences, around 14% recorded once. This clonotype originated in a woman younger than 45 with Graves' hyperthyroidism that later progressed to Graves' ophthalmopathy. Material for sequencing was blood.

Here the CDR3 DNA reads TGTGCCAGCAGTTGGTCCGGGGTCGGAACCGGGGAGCTGTTTTTT. It codes for CASSWSGVGTGELFF. The chain carries TRBV6-1 and TRBJ2-2; TRBD2 might be the D (5 bases). CDR1 is MNHNS, CDR2 SASEGT, per germline. Trimming removed 5 bases from V and 5 bases from J, with 15 bases in between. This CDR3 region has 15 residues.